The rows below give T cell receptor beta chains drawn from one sample of a study of Graves' ophthalmopathy and Graves' hyperthyroidism. TCRdb ran MiXCR on the multiplex PCR reads and lists one entry per CDR3 protein. The sample lists under 350,000 distinct CDR3 sequences, 15% to 20% occurring once. The sequenced sample was peripheral blood. The receptor source for this set is an adult man with Graves' ophthalmopathy. Each CDR3 is given with its conserved first and last residue. The D gene is left open where the match is weak. Expanded clones get a size class; other rows say once, few or many, or leave the size out.

J,length,V,size,D,DNA,CDR3
TRBJ2-7,11,TRBV19,many,NA,TGTGCCAGCGATGGGGGCTACGAGCAGTACTTC,CASDGGYEQYF
TRBJ1-6,14,TRBV15,many,NA,TGTGCCACCAGCATCAAAAGGTCGTCGGCACCCCTCCACTTT,CATSIKRSSAPLHF
TRBJ1-2,10,TRBV20-1,many,NA,TGCAGTGCTCGACCGCGGGGCTACACCTTC,CSARPRGYTF
TRBJ1-1,16,TRBV5-1,many,TRBD1,TGCGCCAGCAGCCCGAGAGGGACAGGGCCTAACACTGAAGCTTTCTTT,CASSPRGTGPNTEAFF
TRBJ1-2,14,TRBV6-2/TRBV6-3,NA,TRBD1,TGTGCCAGCAGTTACGTCGGGACAGCCCTGGGCTACACCTTC,CASSYVGTALGYTF
TRBJ2-5,17,TRBV19,many,TRBD2,TGTGCCAGTAGTATTCGCCTAGCGGGGGGGCCCGGGCAGACCCAGTACTTC,CASSIRLAGGPGQTQYF
TRBJ2-5,15,TRBV11-2,NA,NA,TGTGCCAGCAGCTTGACGGGAGAACGCCAAGAGACCCAGTACTTC,CASSLTGERQETQYF
TRBJ2-5,12,TRBV2,NA,NA,TGTGCCTGCTGGGGGGTAGCAGAGACCCAGTACTTC,CACWGVAETQYF
TRBJ2-5,15,TRBV11-2,many,NA,TGTGCCAGCAGCTTAAAGGCGGACAGATTGGTGACCCAGTACTTC,CASSLKADRLVTQYF
TRBJ1-2,16,TRBV19,many,NA,TGTGCCAGTAGTATCTTGTCAGGGTTGGACGTGTCTGGCTACACCTTC,CASSILSGLDVSGYTF
TRBJ1-5,15,TRBV5-1,many,NA,TGCGCCAGCAGCTTGGTCTGGGTAGGCAATCAGCCCCAGCATTTT,CASSLVWVGNQPQHF
TRBJ1-1,15,TRBV14,many,TRBD1,TGTGCCAGCAGCCCTGAGACAGGGAGGATCACTGAAGCTTTCTTT,CASSPETGRITEAFF
TRBJ1-1,13,TRBV28,many,TRBD1,TGTGCCAGTTTGACAGGGCGATTCACTGAAGCTTTCTTT,CASLTGRFTEAFF
TRBJ2-7,13,TRBV20-1,many,NA,TGCAGTGCATCTGACGGGCTACACTACGAGCAGTACTTC,CSASDGLHYEQYF
TRBJ2-7,16,TRBV6-2/TRBV6-3,many,TRBD2,TGTGCCAGCAGTGTAACAGGGACTAGCGGGACCTACGAGCAGTACTTC,CASSVTGTSGTYEQYF
TRBJ2-7,15,TRBV27,many,NA,TGTGCCAGCAGTGAAGGACACGGAGCTACCTACGAGCAGTACTTC,CASSEGHGATYEQYF
TRBJ1-5,15,TRBV12-3/TRBV12-4,NA,NA,TGTGCCACCAGCAGGGGTACCGAGACTGGTCAGCCCCAGCATTTT,CATSRGTETGQPQHF
TRBJ2-2,14,TRBV12-3/TRBV12-4,many,NA,TGTGCCAGCAGTCCAGGGGGGTCTTCCGGGGAGCTGTTTTTT,CASSPGGSSGELFF
TRBJ1-1,14,TRBV11-2,NA,NA,TGTGCCAGCAGCTTAGAGGGCGTGAACACTGAAGCTTTCTTT,CASSLEGVNTEAFF
TRBJ1-1,13,TRBV11-2,many,NA,TGTGCCAGCAGCACCCAACGAGGCACTGAAGCTTTCTTT,CASSTQRGTEAFF
TRBJ2-7,15,TRBV5-1,many,NA,TGCGCCAGCAGCCTCCATTGGGCAGCATCCAACGAGCAGTACTTC,CASSLHWAASNEQYF
TRBJ1-1,14,TRBV13,many,TRBD1,TGTGCCAGCAGAAACCAGGGGGTGAACACTGAAGCTTTCTTT,CASRNQGVNTEAFF
TRBJ1-6,14,TRBV4-1,many,TRBD1,TGCGCCAGCAGCCGCGCAGGGGGGGGATCACCCCTCCACTTT,CASSRAGGGSPLHF
TRBJ2-7,15,TRBV11-2,NA,TRBD2,TGTGCCAGCAGCAGCACTAGCGGTCCCTCCTACGAGCAGTACTTC,CASSSTSGPSYEQYF
TRBJ1-1,13,TRBV29-1,NA,NA,TGCAGCGTTTTACAGCGAGCGAACACTGAAGCTTTCTTT,CSVLQRANTEAFF
TRBJ2-5,18,TRBV15,many,TRBD2,TGTGCCACCAGCAGAGATGCTTTACTAGCTTCGGGGGGGGAGACCCAGTACTTC,CATSRDALLASGGETQYF
TRBJ2-7,15,TRBV20-1,many,TRBD2,TGCAGTGCTAGAGGAGATGGGGCTAGCGGGGGCCGACGCTACTTC,CSARGDGASGGRRYF
TRBJ2-7,14,TRBV12-3/TRBV12-4,many,TRBD2,TGTGCCAGCAGTTGGGGAGGGAGCTTCTACGAGCAGTACTTC,CASSWGGSFYEQYF
TRBJ1-5,17,TRBV10-3,many,NA,TGTGCCATCAGTGACCGCGACCCAGCGGATAGCAATCAGCCCCAGCATTTT,CAISDRDPADSNQPQHF
TRBJ1-5,18,TRBV6-2/TRBV6-3,many,TRBD1,TGTGCCAGCAGTTACTCTCGGCAGGGGGCGCCTAGCAATCAGCCCCAGCATTTT,CASSYSRQGAPSNQPQHF
TRBJ1-2,13,TRBV7-9,many,TRBD1,TGTGCCAGCAGCTCCCGGGACAGATATGGCTACACCTTC,CASSSRDRYGYTF
TRBJ1-6,13,TRBV6-4,NA,NA,TGTGCCAGCAGCGCAGAGCCCCGCTCACCCCTCCACTTT,CASSAEPRSPLHF
TRBJ2-7,15,TRBV12-3/TRBV12-4,many,NA,TGTGCCAGCAGTCACCGGGACGGCCGCTCCTACGAGCAGTACTTC,CASSHRDGRSYEQYF
TRBJ2-7,13,TRBV20-1,many,NA,TGCAGTGCTAGGGGCGACAGGCCCTACGAGCAGTACTTC,CSARGDRPYEQYF
TRBJ1-5,15,TRBV12-3/TRBV12-4,many,NA,TGTGCCAGCAGTACCAGGGGTCTGGGCAATCAGCCCCAGCATTTT,CASSTRGLGNQPQHF
TRBJ2-5,15,TRBV7-2,many,TRBD2,TGTGCCAGCAGCGTAACCGGGACTAGCCGGGAGACCCAGTACTTC,CASSVTGTSRETQYF
TRBJ1-1,11,TRBV2,many,NA,TGTGCCAGCAGTGAAGGCGCTCGGTCTTTCTTT,CASSEGARSFF
TRBJ2-2,13,TRBV6-1,NA,NA,TGTGCCAGTTACCAGCTCGGGACCGGGGAGCTGTTTTTT,CASYQLGTGELFF
TRBJ2-5,13,TRBV28,many,NA,TGTGCCAGCAGTTTTCAGGGGTCAGAGACCCAGTACTTC,CASSFQGSETQYF
TRBJ1-2,16,TRBV3-1,many,NA,TGTGCCAGCAGCCAGCTAAACCGACAGTCCCACTATGGCTACACCTTC,CASSQLNRQSHYGYTF